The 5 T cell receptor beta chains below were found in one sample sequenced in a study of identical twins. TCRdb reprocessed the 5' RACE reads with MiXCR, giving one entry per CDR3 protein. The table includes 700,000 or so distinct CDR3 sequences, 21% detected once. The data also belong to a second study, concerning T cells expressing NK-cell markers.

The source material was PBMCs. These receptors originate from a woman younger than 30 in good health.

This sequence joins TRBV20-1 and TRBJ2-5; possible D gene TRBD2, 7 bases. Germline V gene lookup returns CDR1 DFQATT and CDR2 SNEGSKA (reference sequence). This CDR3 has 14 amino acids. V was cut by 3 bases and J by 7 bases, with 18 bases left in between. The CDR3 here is CSARGGGLEGTQYF. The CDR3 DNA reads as TGCAGTGCTAGGGGCGGGGGCCTTGAAGGGACCCAGTACTTC.

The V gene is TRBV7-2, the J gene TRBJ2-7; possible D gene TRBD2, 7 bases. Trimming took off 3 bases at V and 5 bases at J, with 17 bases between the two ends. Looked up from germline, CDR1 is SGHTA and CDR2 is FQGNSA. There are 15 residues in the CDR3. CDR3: CASSLWGAGVHEQYF. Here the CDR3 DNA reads TGTGCCAGCAGCTTGTGGGGGGCGGGAGTCCACGAGCAGTACTTC.

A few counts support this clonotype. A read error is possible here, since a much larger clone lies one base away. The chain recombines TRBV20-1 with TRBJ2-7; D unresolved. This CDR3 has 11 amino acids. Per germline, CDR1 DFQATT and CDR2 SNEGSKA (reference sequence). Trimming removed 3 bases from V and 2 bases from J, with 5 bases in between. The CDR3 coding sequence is TGCAGTGCTAGCGGGCCCTACGAGCAGTACTTC. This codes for CSASGPYEQYF.

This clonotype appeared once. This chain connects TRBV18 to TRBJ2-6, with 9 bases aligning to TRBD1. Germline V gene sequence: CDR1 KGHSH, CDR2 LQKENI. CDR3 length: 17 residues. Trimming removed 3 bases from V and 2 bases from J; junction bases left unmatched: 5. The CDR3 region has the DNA TGTGCCAGCTCACCGGTTACAGGGGGCGCTGGGGCCAACGTCCTGACTTTC. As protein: CASSPVTGGAGANVLTF. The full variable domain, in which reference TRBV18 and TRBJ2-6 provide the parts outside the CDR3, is NAGVMQNPRHLVRRRGQEARLRCSPMKGHSHVYWYRQLPEEGLKFMVYLQKENIIDESGMPKERFSAEFPKEGPSILRIQQVVRGDSAAYFCASSPVTGGAGANVLTFGAGSRLTVL.

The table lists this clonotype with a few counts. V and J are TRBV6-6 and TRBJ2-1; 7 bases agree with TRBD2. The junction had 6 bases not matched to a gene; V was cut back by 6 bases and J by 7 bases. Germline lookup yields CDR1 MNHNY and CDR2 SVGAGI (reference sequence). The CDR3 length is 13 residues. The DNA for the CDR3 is TGTGCCAGCAGCCCGGTCGGGGGGAATGAGCAGTTCTTC. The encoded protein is CASSPVGGNEQFF.